This T cell receptor beta chain was captured in a study of vaccination and CD4 T cells after COVID-19. About the study: Overlapping spike peptides of SARS-CoV-2, HCoV-NL63, HCoV-OC43 and HCoV-229E stimulated the cells. Overall study findings and caveats: Apart from involving relatively few convalescent patients, the work omitted early post-infection timepoints. Spike mono-reactivity applied to 304 of 307 vaccine-specific clones detected in convalescent patients.

As to this clonotype: Its antigen is currently unknown.

Oncomine TCR Beta short-read sequencing was applied to DNA from cultured CD4+ T cells. Cultured CD4+ T cells were the source of extracted genomic DNA. Each CDR3 protein is one row after TCRdb ran MiXCR on the PCR reads. The sample holds 15,000 to 20,000 distinct CDR3 sequences; roughly half are singletons and the top ten take about 16%. The CDR3 is 13 residues long. Trimming cost V 5 bases and J 4 bases, with 8 bases left between them. The V gene's germline CDR1 is SEHNR and CDR2 FQNEAQ (reference sequence). Stated time point: late sampling 161 to 241 days after vaccination in a few convalescent patients. As to treatment: approximately 9-day PBMC culture with coronavirus spike peptide pools or control peptides (ViraFEST assay).

Specimen: CD4+ T cells from blood, cultured in vitro, collected about 7 months after SARS-CoV-2 vaccination. The V call is TRBV7-9, the J call TRBJ2-2; D not resolved. The sequence came from a human donor who had recovered from COVID-19. CDR3 loop: CASSRGTTGELFF. As DNA, the CDR3 is TGTGCCAGCAGCCGTGGAACCACCGGGGAGCTGTTTTTT.